These 8 T cell receptor beta chains came from one sample sequenced in a study of T cell responses to AZD1222 COVID-19 vaccine. The repertoire was sequenced with immunoSEQ multiplex PCR; TCRdb's copy has only in-frame clones and lacks some. The data hold about 150,000 clones, with 92% observed a single time. The sequencing used peripheral blood, collected on day 0 of AZD1222 vaccination. The origin of the receptors is an adult in good health.

A few counts support this clone. The gene calls are TRBV7-2 and TRBJ2-3; 8 bases align to TRBD1. V dropped 6 bases and J dropped 5; count of bases not matched to a gene: 13. Germline CDR1 is SGHTA and CDR2 is FQGNSA. The CDR3 sequence is 16 residues long. CDR3 amino acids: CASRPGQGTTRDTQYF. The CDR3 DNA sequence: TGTGCCAGCAGGCCAGGACAGGGCACGACTCGAGATACGCAGTATTTT.

The chain links TRBV3-1 (or the pseudogene TRBV3-2) to TRBJ1-1; TRBD1 is a possible D gene (5 bases). Germline CDR1 and CDR2: LGHDT and YNNKEL (reference sequence). Deletions cut 4 bases from V and 1 base from J, with 13 bases between. This CDR3 contains 15 residues. The CDR3 sequence: CASSPLWGGNTEAFF. Here the CDR3 DNA reads TGTGCCAGCAGCCCCCTTTGGGGCGGGAACACTGAAGCTTTCTTT.

The chain combines TRBV12-3 or TRBV12-4 with TRBJ2-1, with TRBD2 as a possible D gene (6 bases). Trimming removed 3 bases from V and 9 bases from J, with 9 bases in between. CDR3 size: 12 residues. The CDR3 region has the DNA TGTGCCAGCAGTTTTGTCGGGGGTGAGCAGTTCTTC. Encoded protein: CASSFVGGEQFF.

The genes are TRBV10-2 and TRBJ2-3; 9 bases map to TRBD1. J gave up 7 bases and V 8 bases, and 7 bases lay outside the gene matches. Germline values: CDR1 WSHSY, CDR2 SAAADI. The CDR3 is made up of 13 amino acids. This CDR3 is CASRQGGLYTQYF. In DNA, the CDR3 is TGCGCCAGCCGACAGGGGGGGCTTTATACGCAGTATTTT.

The chain combines TRBV4-1 with TRBJ2-1; D gene uncertain. The CDR3 runs 14 residues. V shed 0 bases and J shed 6 bases, with 9 bases lying between them. Germline CDR1 reads MGHRA; CDR2 reads YSYEKL. As DNA, the CDR3 is TGCGCCAGCAGCCAAGAAAGGGTTTTCAATGAGCAGTTCTTC. It is translated as CASSQERVFNEQFF.

The V gene is TRBV27, the J gene TRBJ1-5, with unresolved D. With 2 bases removed from V and 6 bases from J, the gap between germline ends came to 14 bases. This CDR3 region has 15 residues. Germline-derived CDR1 and CDR2 are MNHEY and SMNVEV (reference sequence). CDR3 bases: TGTGCCAGCAGTTTAGCAGGATCTTCGCGTCAGCCCCAGCATTTT. Translated, it gives CASSLAGSSRQPQHF.

This clone has more than one count but fewer than ten. The CDR3: CASSTGGGNTQYF. The DNA of the CDR3 is TGTGCCAGCAGTACAGGTGGGGGGAATACGCAGTATTTT. This chain links TRBV6-6 with TRBJ2-3; D may be TRBD2 (6 bases). In germline, CDR1 is MNHNY, CDR2 SVGAGI (reference sequence). V lost 5 bases and J 7 bases, leaving 13 bases between the germline ends. The CDR3 is 13 amino acids.

The count of this clone is one. V gene TRBV19 combines with J gene TRBJ1-5; a weak D match, TRBD1 (6 bases). The germline gives CDR1 LNHDA, CDR2 SQIVND (reference sequence). This CDR3 region has 14 residues. V lost 1 base and J 7 bases, leaving 11 bases between the germline ends. This CDR3 reads CASSIGGGRQPQHF. CDR3 nucleotide sequence: TGTGCCAGTAGTATAGGCGGGGGGCGACAGCCCCAGCATTTT. Full variable domain (rest looked up from reference TRBV19 and TRBJ1-5): DGGITQSPKYLFRKEGQNVTLSCEQNLNHDAMYWYRQDPGQGLRLIYYSQIVNDFQKGDIAEGYSVSREKKESFPLTVTSAQKNPTAFYLCASSIGGGRQPQHFGDGTRLSIL.